Listed below are T cell receptor beta chains from one sample, sequenced in a study of T cell repertoires in cytomegalovirus infection. These receptors' targets are unknown. TCRdb fed the reads into MiXCR, producing one record per CDR3 protein. This table holds around 100,000 distinct CDR3 sequences, roughly 41% found once. Sample: CD8+ T cells from cultured PBMCs, taken from culture after CMV antigen stimulation. The source is a human donor in good health (CMV status not recorded). Some clones in this sample may be carry-over from other donors' samples. CDR3s include the opening cysteine and the closing phenylalanine or tryptophan. The order of the fields is CDR3 length, clone size, D gene, J gene, V gene, CDR3 protein, CDR3 DNA. D genes are given only for firm matches. A row's size may be missing; if present it is once, few, many or a size class.

14,many,TRBD1,TRBJ1-1,TRBV2,CASTQGAWDTEAFF,TGTGCCAGCACCCAGGGGGCTTGGGACACTGAAGCTTTCTTT
13,few,NA,TRBJ2-3,TRBV7-6,CASSLSPKFGQYF,TGTGCCAGCAGCTTATCCCCGAAATTTGGGCAGTATTTT
18,many,TRBD2,TRBJ2-5,TRBV2,CASSDGTSGGTPPGTQYF,TGTGCCAGCAGTGATGGGACTAGCGGGGGGACCCCCCCGGGGACCCAGTACTTC
16,NA,TRBD1,TRBJ1-5,TRBV20-1,CSARPPGQGEDQPQHF,TGCAGTGCTAGACCCCCGGGACAGGGGGAAGATCAGCCCCAGCATTTT
16,few,TRBD2,TRBJ2-7,TRBV7-8,CASSLELGLAGYEQYF,TGTGCCAGCAGCTTGGAGTTGGGCCTAGCGGGGTACGAGCAGTATTTC
15,few,NA,TRBJ1-4,TRBV6-6,CASSYSGGLIEKLFF,TGTGCCAGCAGTTACTCGGGGGGGTTGATTGAAAAACTGTTTTTT
15,NA,NA,TRBJ2-7,TRBV28,CASSLYRKATDEQYF,TGTGCCAGCAGTTTGTACAGGAAGGCCACGGACGAGCAGTACTTC
12,NA,NA,TRBJ2-3,TRBV2,CASSDTLDTQYF,TGTGCCAGCAGTGACACCTTAGATACGCAGTATTTT
14,NA,NA,TRBJ2-6,TRBV7-8,CATEEGAGANVLTF,TGTGCCACCGAGGAGGGGGCCGGGGCCAACGTCCTGACTTTC
14,NA,NA,TRBJ2-7,TRBV7-8,CASSRDFYSYEQYF,TGTGCCAGCAGCCGGGACTTTTACTCCTACGAGCAGTACTTC
16,NA,TRBD2,TRBJ2-1,TRBV7-8,CASSSRSGEDYNEQFF,TGTGCCAGCAGCTCGAGGAGCGGGGAGGACTACAATGAGCAGTTCTTC
16,NA,TRBD1,TRBJ2-3,TRBV5-6,CASSLARTGRTDTQYF,TGTGCCAGCAGCTTGGCCAGGACAGGGCGGACAGATACGCAGTATTTT
14,many,TRBD2,TRBJ2-3,TRBV2,CASSEDSGETRKYF,TGTGCCAGCAGTGAAGATAGCGGGGAGACAAGGAAGTATTTT
17,few,TRBD1,TRBJ2-7,TRBV25-1,CASSGSRRDRGYYEQYF,TGTGCCAGCAGTGGATCACGCCGGGACAGGGGGTACTACGAGCAGTACTTC
17,NA,NA,TRBJ1-1,TRBV6-5,CASSYSPGSLSNTEAFF,TGTGCCAGCAGTTACTCACCGGGATCGCTTTCGAACACTGAAGCTTTCTTT
13,NA,NA,TRBJ2-3,TRBV7-6,CASSHAGPDTQYF,TGTGCCAGCAGCCATGCTGGTCCCGATACGCAGTATTTT
14,NA,TRBD1,TRBJ1-1,TRBV29-1,CSVGTGDLNTEAFF,TGCAGCGTTGGGACAGGAGATCTGAACACTGAAGCTTTCTTT
14,NA,NA,TRBJ2-3,TRBV29-1,CSVRSRGSTDTQYF,TGCAGCGTTCGCAGCAGAGGCAGCACAGATACGCAGTATTTT
16,few,TRBD1,TRBJ1-4,TRBV7-9,CASSLTRQGANEKLFF,TGTGCCAGCAGCTTAACTCGACAGGGGGCTAATGAAAAACTGTTTTTT
13,few,NA,TRBJ2-3,TRBV11-2,CASSWSGTDTQYF,TGTGCCAGCAGCTGGAGCGGCACAGATACGCAGTATTTT
15,NA,NA,TRBJ1-2,TRBV7-8,CASSLAPGPEAGYTF,TGTGCCAGCAGCTTAGCCCCCGGGCCCGAGGCTGGCTACACCTTC
15,NA,NA,TRBJ2-5,TRBV6-5,CASSYTPFPRETQYF,TGTGCCAGCAGTTACACTCCCTTCCCGAGAGAGACCCAGTACTTC
14,few,NA,TRBJ1-3,TRBV12-3/TRBV12-4,CASSGAYSGNTIYF,TGTGCCAGCAGCGGGGCATACTCTGGAAACACCATATATTTT
13,NA,TRBD1,TRBJ2-4,TRBV11-2,CASSTQGANIQYF,TGTGCCAGCAGCACACAGGGGGCGAACATTCAGTACTTC
18,NA,TRBD1,TRBJ1-1,TRBV7-4,CASSIADRGVIMNTEAFF,TGTGCCAGCAGCATCGCCGACAGGGGGGTTATCATGAACACTGAAGCTTTCTTT
14,NA,NA,TRBJ1-4,TRBV7-8,CASSLAGDNEKLFF,TGTGCCAGCAGCTTAGCAGGGGATAATGAAAAACTGTTTTTT
16,NA,NA,TRBJ2-3,TRBV9,CASSVVQDESTDTQYF,TGTGCCAGCAGCGTAGTTCAGGACGAGAGCACAGATACGCAGTATTTT
16,NA,NA,TRBJ1-1,TRBV7-8,CASSLALSGVNTEAFF,TGTGCCAGCAGCTTAGCGTTGTCTGGAGTGAACACTGAAGCTTTCTTT